These 12 T cell receptor beta chains were all obtained from the same sample, sequenced in a study of cytomegalovirus exposure and HLA in healthy donors. The PCR contained 60 Vbeta and 13 Jbeta primers. This table comes from immunoSEQ multiplex PCR, and its TCRdb copy is limited to in-frame clones, with some not included. The sample shows roughly 100,000 clones, 65% to 80% of them seen only once. Material for sequencing was PBMCs. The receptors were sampled from a woman between 50 and 59 years old in good health and CMV-seropositive.

The genes are TRBV7-8 and TRBJ2-7; 7 positions agree with TRBD2. CDR3 length: 16 amino acids. CDR1 and CDR2 (germline): SGHVS, FQNEAQ. The J segment lost 0 bases and the V segment lost 1 base, leaving 6 bases of the junction unmatched. CDR3 nucleotide sequence: TGTGCCAGCAGCTTAGGAGCGGGGTCGACCTCCTACGAGCAGTACTTC. Protein sequence: CASSLGAGSTSYEQYF.

V is TRBV4-2 and J is TRBJ1-5; TRBD1 is a possible D gene (5 bases). Trimming stripped 0 bases from V and 1 base from J, with 10 bases between. CDR1 and CDR2 (germline): LGHNA, YNFKEQ. The CDR3 totals 16 residues. The CDR3 DNA sequence: TGTGCCAGCAGCCAAGATCCAGGGAGGAGCAATCAGCCCCAGCATTTT. Its protein is CASSQDPGRSNQPQHF.

The rearrangement uses TRBV28 and TRBJ1-2; no clear D gene. The CDR3 runs to 13 residues. In germline, CDR1 is MDHEN, CDR2 SYDVKM. The ends were cut back, 6 bases at V and 6 bases at J, with 14 bases in the middle. The CDR3 DNA reads as TGTGCCAGCAGGCCAGACAACTCACATGGCTACACCTTC. Translating gives CASRPDNSHGYTF.

This clone was seen a handful of times. The V gene is TRBV5-4, the J gene TRBJ2-2; TRBD1 agrees at 7 bases. CDR1 is SGHNT, CDR2 YYREEE, per germline (reference sequence). The CDR3 is 14 amino acids. V lost 5 bases, J lost 2 bases, and 3 bases stayed unmatched. In nucleotides, the CDR3 is TGTGCCAGCAGTCGGGACAGCAACACCGGGGAGCTGTTTTTT. Amino acids: CASSRDSNTGELFF.

The rearrangement links TRBV18 to TRBJ2-6; a weak D match, TRBD2 (5 bases). From germline, CDR1 is KGHSH and CDR2 LQKENI. CDR3 length: 16 residues. Between the trimmed V and J ends, which lost 4 bases and 2 bases, there was a span of 12 bases. DNA for the CDR3: TGTGCCAGCTCACGAACGAGGGCGCCTGGGGCCAACGTCCTGACTTTC. It encodes CASSRTRAPGANVLTF.

This clone appeared a few times. The chain carries TRBV14 and TRBJ1-1; 7 nucleotides line up with TRBD1. With 0 bases clipped from V and 8 bases from J, the junction kept 3 bases outside the gene matches. CDR3 length equals 13 residues. CDR1 is SGHDN, CDR2 FVKESK, per germline. The DNA for the CDR3 is TGTGCCAGCAGCCAAGATCTGGACAGGGAAGCTTTCTTT. This sequence encodes CASSQDLDREAFF.

This chain uses TRBV15 with TRBJ2-7; the match to TRBD1 covers 11 bases. Germline CDR1 reads LNHNV; CDR2 reads YYDKDF (reference sequence). The CDR3 length is 19 residues. Trimming took 1 base from V and 5 from J; bases not matched to a gene: 16. The CDR3 is CATSRVRTGGAFGTHEQYF. The CDR3 region has the DNA TGTGCCACCAGCAGAGTCCGGACAGGGGGCGCATTTGGTACCCACGAGCAGTACTTC.

The V call is TRBV5-1, the J call TRBJ2-1, with 7 bases identical to TRBD1. The germline CDR1 and CDR2 sequences are SGHRS and YFSETQ. CDR3 length equals 14 residues. V lost 4 bases to trimming and J lost 3 bases; unmatched junction nucleotides: 4. CDR3 nucleotides: TGCGCCAGCAGCGGCCGGGACAGCTACAATGAGCAGTTCTTC. It translates to CASSGRDSYNEQFF.

The CDR3 spells CASSLGSSRATGELFF. In DNA form, the CDR3 reads TGCGCCAGCAGCCTCGGGAGCTCTCGAGCCACCGGGGAGCTGTTTTTT. V usage is TRBV4-3 and J usage is TRBJ2-2; D may be TRBD2 (6 bases). The CDR3 contains 16 residues. The germline V and J ends were trimmed by 4 bases and 4 bases, with 16 bases remaining between them. Germline CDR1 reads LGHNA; CDR2 reads YSLEER.

Ten or more counts support this clone. V and J are TRBV4-3 and TRBJ2-7; 8 bases align to TRBD1. The germline V gene has CDR1 LGHNA and CDR2 YSLEER. J lost 3 bases, V lost 4 bases, and 5 bases had no gene match. The CDR3 totals 14 residues. The CDR3 is CASSPRGQVYEQYF. The CDR3 coding sequence is TGCGCCAGCAGCCCCCGGGGACAGGTCTACGAGCAGTACTTC.

Here the CDR3 DNA reads TGTGCCAGTAGTATAGATCCGACAGGGATCTACGAGCAGTACTTC. Protein product: CASSIDPTGIYEQYF. The chain recombines TRBV19 with TRBJ2-7, with 7 bases that match TRBD1. Germline CDR1 LNHDA, CDR2 SQIVND (reference sequence). This CDR3 contains 15 residues. Trimming cost V 0 bases and J 3 bases; bases outside gene matches: 5.

This chain uses TRBV6-1 with TRBJ2-5; TRBD1 matches 8 bases. The germline gives CDR1 MNHNS, CDR2 SASEGT. The junction had 5 bases not matched to a gene; V was cut back by 5 bases and J by 3 bases. The CDR3 totals 14 residues. The CDR3 region has the DNA TGTGCCAGCAGTAAGGGGACAGGTGAAGAGACCCAGTACTTC. This codes for CASSKGTGEETQYF.